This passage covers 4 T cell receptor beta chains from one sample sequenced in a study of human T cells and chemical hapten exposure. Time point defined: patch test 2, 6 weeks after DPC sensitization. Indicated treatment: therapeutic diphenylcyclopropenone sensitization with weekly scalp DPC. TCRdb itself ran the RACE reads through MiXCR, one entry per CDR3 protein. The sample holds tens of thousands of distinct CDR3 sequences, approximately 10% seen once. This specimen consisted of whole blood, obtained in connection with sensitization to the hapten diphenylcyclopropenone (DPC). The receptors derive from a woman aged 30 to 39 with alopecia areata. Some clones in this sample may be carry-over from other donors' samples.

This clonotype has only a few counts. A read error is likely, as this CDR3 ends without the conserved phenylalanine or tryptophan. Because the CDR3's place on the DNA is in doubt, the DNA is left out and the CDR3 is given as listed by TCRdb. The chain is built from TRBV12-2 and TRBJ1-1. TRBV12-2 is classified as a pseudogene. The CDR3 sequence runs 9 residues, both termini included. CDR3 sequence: CASRLNSVR.

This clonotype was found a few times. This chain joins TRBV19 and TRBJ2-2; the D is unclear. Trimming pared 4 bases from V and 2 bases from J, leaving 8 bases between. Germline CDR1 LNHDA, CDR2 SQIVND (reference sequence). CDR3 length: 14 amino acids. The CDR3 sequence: CASSTQINTGELFF. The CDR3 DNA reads TGTGCCAGTAGTACCCAGATTAACACCGGGGAGCTGTTTTTT.

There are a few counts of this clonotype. The CDR3, as DNA: TGCGCCAGCAGCCAAGAGAGTGTGGCAGGGGGTGGAAAACTGTTTTTT. The encoded protein is CASSQESVAGGGKLFF. V is TRBV4-3 and J is TRBJ1-4, with 7 bases lining up with TRBD1. Germline V gene lookup returns CDR1 LGHNA and CDR2 YSLEER. Trimming cost V 0 bases and J 10 bases; bases outside gene matches: 11. This CDR3 is built from 16 residues.

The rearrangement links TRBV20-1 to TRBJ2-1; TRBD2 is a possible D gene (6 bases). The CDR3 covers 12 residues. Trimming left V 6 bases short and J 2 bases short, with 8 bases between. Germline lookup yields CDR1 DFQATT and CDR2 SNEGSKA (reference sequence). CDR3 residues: CSAQRAYNEQFF. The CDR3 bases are TGCAGTGCGCAGCGGGCCTACAATGAGCAGTTCTTC.